The 16 T cell receptor beta chains presented below share a single source sample, sequenced in a study of post-analysis software for immune sequencing data (dated by TCRdb to 2015 to 2017). Overall results and qualifications from the work: Patients showed significantly higher frequencies than controls for roughly 5 TRBV segments, among them TRBV5-6, TRBV5-1 and TRBV20-1.

Their specific antigens are unknown. Library method: PCR. The sequencing machine was an Illumina HiSeq 2500. To reduce PCR and sequencing biases, unique molecular identifiers were built into the TCR beta cDNA libraries. TCRdb ran its own pipeline on the public reads, namely fastp trimming at Q25 and MiXCR clone calling, and kept in-frame beta chains. Every distinct CDR3 protein forms one entry, paired with its most common genes and DNA. Recorded for this sample are almost 700,000 distinct CDR3 sequences; approximately 59% of them occurred a single time. In total, the top ten clones hold roughly 10% of the sample. Sequenced input: blood. These receptors were collected from a girl aged 2-10 years with multiple sclerosis.

This chain connects TRBV6-2 or TRBV6-3 to TRBJ2-3, with TRBD2 matching 10 bases. This CDR3 has 17 amino acids. From germline, CDR1 is MNHEY and CDR2 SVGEGT. The trim removed 2 bases at V and 1 base at J, leaving 6 bases unmatched. The CDR3 is CASSYGAGGLGTDTQYF. The CDR3 DNA reads as TGTGCCAGCAGTTACGGAGCGGGGGGGCTTGGCACAGATACGCAGTATTTT.

V usage is TRBV7-3 and J usage is TRBJ2-3, with 8 bases matching TRBD2. V lost 5 bases, J lost 2 bases, and 9 bases stayed unmatched. The length of the CDR3 is 16 residues. Germline-derived CDR1 and CDR2 are SGHTA and FQGTGA. CDR3 coding DNA: TGTGCCAGCAGCAAATTCAGCGGGAGCCCCACAGATACGCAGTATTTT. Translated, it gives CASSKFSGSPTDTQYF.

The chain is built from TRBV20-1 and TRBJ1-1, with 12 bases that match TRBD1. Germline lookup yields CDR1 DFQATT and CDR2 SNEGSKA (reference sequence). V lost 5 bases, J lost 5 bases, and 12 bases stayed unmatched. This CDR3 is 16 amino acids long. CDR3 protein: CSAGSPGTGGKTEAFF. The CDR3 coding sequence is TGCAGTGCTGGCAGTCCCGGGACAGGGGGCAAGACTGAAGCTTTCTTT.

This sequence joins TRBV11-2 and TRBJ2-5; D gene uncertain. The J call may be in error: the DNA end matches TRBJ2-7 better. Germline CDR1 and CDR2: SGHAT and FQNNGV. The length of the CDR3 is 12 residues. The CDR3 region is CASSHERGEQYF. CDR3 bases: TGTGCCAGCAGCCACGAGAGAGGCGAGCAGTACTTC.

The chain couples TRBV20-1 to TRBJ2-1; TRBD2 matches at 9 bases. The CDR3 runs 14 residues. The junction had 7 bases not matched to a gene; V was cut back by 6 bases and J by 4 bases. Germline V CDR1 and CDR2: DFQATT, SNEGSKA (reference sequence). CDR3 coding DNA: TGCAGTGCCCCGACTAGCGGCAAGTACAATGAGCAGTTCTTC. This codes for CSAPTSGKYNEQFF.

The chain couples TRBV27 to TRBJ2-1; the D gene is possibly TRBD1 (5 bases). The CDR3 has 17 amino acids. V shed 7 bases and J shed 0 bases, with 19 bases lying between them. Germline assignment: CDR1 MNHEY and CDR2 SMNVEV (reference sequence). CDR3 coding DNA: TGTGCCAGCACCACCCTCCAGGGTCCGAGCTCCTACAATGAGCAGTTCTTC. This translates into CASTTLQGPSSYNEQFF.

The chain joins TRBV7-8 to TRBJ2-1, with TRBD2 matching 12 bases. Germline V gene lookup returns CDR1 SGHVS and CDR2 FQNEAQ. V shed 5 bases and J 6 bases; nucleotides not matched to a gene: 5. CDR3 length: 15 residues. CDR3 residues: CASSDTSGGLNEQFF. As DNA, the CDR3 is TGTGCCAGCAGCGACACTAGCGGGGGGCTCAATGAGCAGTTCTTC. Based on the CDR3 plus reference TRBV7-8 and TRBJ2-1, the full variable domain is GAGVSQSPRYKVAKRGQDVALRCDPISGHVSLFWYQQALGQGPEFLTYFQNEAQLDKSGLPSDRFFAERPEGSVSTLKIQRTQQEDSAVYLCASSDTSGGLNEQFFGPGTRLTVL.

This clonotype was seen a few times. J is TRBJ1-1 and V is TRBV20-1, with TRBD1 matching over 10 bases. The CDR3 length is 15 residues. Losses at the gene ends were 6 bases for V and 3 bases for J; bases not matched to a gene: 10. CDR1 and CDR2 from the germline V gene are DFQATT and SNEGSKA (reference sequence). This CDR3 reads CSAMQTGGSDTEAFF. CDR3 bases: TGCAGTGCGATGCAGACAGGGGGCTCGGACACTGAAGCTTTCTTT.

In this sample, this clonotype turned up a few times. This rearrangement joins TRBV7-3 to TRBJ1-4; the D is unclear. Trimming stripped 4 bases from V and 2 bases from J, with 11 bases between. The CDR3 covers 15 residues. Germline loops: CDR1 SGHTA, CDR2 FQGTGA. In nucleotides, the CDR3 is TGTGCCAGCAGCTCCAGACCGGCGACTAATGAAAAACTGTTTTTT. Translation: CASSSRPATNEKLFF.

The chain recombines TRBV9 with TRBJ2-5; D is undetermined. The J call may be faulty, since TRBJ2-7 better matches the DNA end. The CDR3 has 13 residues. Germline CDR1 and CDR2: SGDLS and YYNGEE. The CDR3 spells CASSVGSENEQYF. In DNA, the CDR3 is TGTGCCAGCAGCGTAGGCAGTGAGAACGAGCAGTACTTC.

The gene calls are TRBV10-2 and TRBJ1-6; no reliable D call. V dropped 7 bases and J dropped 2 bases, with 12 bases sitting between them. Germline loops: CDR1 WSHSY, CDR2 SAAADI. This CDR3 is 15 amino acids long. The CDR3 DNA sequence: TGCGCCAGCACCTACGGCACGACCTATAATTCACCCCTCCACTTT. The encoded protein is CASTYGTTYNSPLHF.

The chain employs TRBV10-3 and TRBJ2-7; 7 nucleotides align to TRBD2. The CDR3 length is 14 residues. Trimming at V came to 8 bases and at J to 3 bases, leaving 10 bases not matched to a gene. Looked up from germline, CDR1 is ENHRY and CDR2 is SYGVKD. Here the CDR3 DNA reads TGTGCCATCGCTAGTCCTAGCGGCAACTACGAGCAGTACTTC. It specifies CAIASPSGNYEQYF.

The chain couples TRBV5-1 to TRBJ1-6; 10 bases map to TRBD1. Germline values: CDR1 SGHRS, CDR2 YFSETQ. J lost 8 bases, V lost 5 bases, and 13 bases had no gene match. The CDR3 runs 17 residues. Here the CDR3 DNA reads TGCGCCAGCAGTTCCGGGACAGGGGTAGAGGGGGATTCACCCCTCCACTTT. Amino acids: CASSSGTGVEGDSPLHF.

This clonotype was seen only once. A much larger clone is a single base away; this may be a read error. This chain uses TRBV2 with TRBJ2-1; 7 bases align to TRBD2. The CDR3 loop spans 16 amino acids. From germline, CDR1 is SNHLY and CDR2 FYNNEI. Losses at the gene ends were 6 bases for V and 4 bases for J; bases not matched to a gene: 12. CDR3 region: CASRKAGGGIYNEQFF. DNA of the CDR3: TGTGCCAGCAGGAAAGCTGGGGGGGGGATATACAATGAGCAGTTCTTC.

The V and J genes are TRBV20-1 and TRBJ1-1; 8 nucleotides align to TRBD1. Germline CDR1 and CDR2: DFQATT and SNEGSKA (reference sequence). With 5 bases clipped from V and 4 bases from J, the junction kept 6 bases outside the gene matches. The CDR3 spans 13 residues. CDR3 bases: TGCAGTGCTCCACAGGGGGACGGCACTGAAGCTTTCTTT. It yields the protein CSAPQGDGTEAFF.

V gene TRBV13 combines with J gene TRBJ1-5; TRBD1 matches 8 bases. With 3 bases clipped from V and 2 bases from J, the junction kept 6 bases outside the gene matches. Per germline, CDR1 PRHDT and CDR2 FYEKMQ (reference sequence). This CDR3 is 16 amino acids long. The CDR3 is CASSFHRGVGNQPQHF. The CDR3 DNA is TGTGCCAGCAGCTTCCACAGGGGGGTCGGCAATCAGCCCCAGCATTTT. The complete variable domain, with remaining parts taken from reference TRBV13 and TRBJ1-5, reads AAGVIQSPRHLIKEKRETATLKCYPIPRHDTVYWYQQGPGQDPQFLISFYEKMQSDKGSIPDRFSAQQFSDYHSELNMSSLELGDSALYFCASSFHRGVGNQPQHFGDGTRLSIL.